These 17 T cell receptor beta chains came from one sample sequenced in a study of T cells in Graves' hyperthyroidism and ophthalmopathy. Amplified regions were TCR beta CDR3 sequences from RNA transcripts. Using the HTBI primer set, a first-round RT-PCR was run on the TCR CDR3. TCRdb itself ran the multiplex PCR reads through MiXCR, one entry per CDR3 protein. The repertoire holds 650,000 to 850,000 distinct CDR3 sequences, with around 19% as singletons. The sample comprised blood. These receptors originate from a woman in her forties or fifties with Graves' hyperthyroidism that later progressed to Graves' ophthalmopathy.

This clonotype was detected only a few times. The V and J genes are TRBV12-3 or TRBV12-4 and TRBJ1-3, with a possible D match to TRBD1 (5 bases). This CDR3 spans 14 amino acids. Deletions cut 9 bases from V and 3 bases from J, with 15 bases between. CDR3 residues: CASSIGTNGNTIYF. In nucleotides, the CDR3 is TGTGCCAGTTCGATTGGGACTAATGGAAACACCATATATTTT.

This clonotype was counted only a few times. This sequence joins TRBV3-1 and TRBJ2-3, with 8 nucleotides matching TRBD1. Per the germline V gene, CDR1 is LGHDT and CDR2 is YNNKEL (reference sequence). V shed 4 bases and J 4 bases; nucleotides not matched to a gene: 7. CDR3 size: 15 residues. The CDR3: CASSPTRTGPDTQYF. The DNA of the CDR3 is TGTGCCAGCAGCCCCACCCGGACAGGGCCAGATACGCAGTATTTT.

This clonotype was counted a few times. The CDR3 is CASSPGTTARNEQFF. The DNA of the CDR3 is TGTGCCAGCAGCCCTGGGACTACAGCTCGAAATGAGCAGTTCTTC. V usage is TRBV3-1 and J usage is TRBJ2-1; the match to TRBD2 covers 7 bases. The CDR3 length is 15 residues. Germline CDR1 reads LGHDT; CDR2 reads YNNKEL (reference sequence). With 4 bases clipped from V and 7 bases from J, the junction kept 10 bases outside the gene matches.

This clonotype has more than one count but fewer than ten. This chain connects TRBV10-3 to TRBJ1-4; no clear D gene. This CDR3 contains 13 residues. Trimming left V 0 bases short and J 8 bases short, with 7 bases between. Germline loops: CDR1 ENHRY, CDR2 SYGVKD. CDR3 DNA: TGTGCCATCAGTGAGTCGGAAAAGGAAAAACTGTTTTTT. Its translation is CAISESEKEKLFF.

This clonotype was seen only a few times. V and J are TRBV12-3 or TRBV12-4 and TRBJ2-2, with D maybe TRBD1 (6 bases). This CDR3 comprises 14 residues. The V end was cut by 7 bases, the J end by 6 bases, with 15 bases between. CDR3 in DNA: TGTGCCAGCACCTACACAGGGTGGCCCGGGGAGCTGTTTTTT. As protein: CASTYTGWPGELFF.

The V call is TRBV6-6, the J call TRBJ1-2; D is perhaps TRBD1 (5 bases). Trimming took off 0 bases at V and 8 bases at J, with 13 bases between the two ends. Germline V gives CDR1 MNHNY, CDR2 SVGAGI (reference sequence). The CDR3 contains 14 residues. CDR3 nucleotide sequence: TGTGCCAGCAGTTACTCGACAGTAGACGACGGCTACACCTTC. Protein product: CASSYSTVDDGYTF.

Here the CDR3 DNA reads TGCGCCAGCAGTGAGACAGGTCCTGGAAACACCATATATTTT. The encoded protein is CASSETGPGNTIYF. The rearrangement joins TRBV10-1 to TRBJ1-3, with TRBD1 as a possible D gene (5 bases). V lost 2 bases and J lost 2, with 7 bases in between. There are 14 residues in the CDR3. Germline V gives CDR1 WNHNN, CDR2 SYGVQD (reference sequence).

This clonotype was recorded at least ten times. V gene TRBV4-1 combines with J gene TRBJ1-1; TRBD1 is a possible D gene (5 bases). Trimming took 0 bases from V and 0 from J, leaving 17 bases between them. The CDR3 contains 18 residues. CDR1 MGHRA and CDR2 YSYEKL come from the germline V gene. CDR3 protein: CASSQEGGDPYMNTEAFF. The CDR3, as DNA: TGCGCCAGCAGCCAAGAGGGGGGGGACCCCTACATGAACACTGAAGCTTTCTTT.

In regard to this clonotype: This could be a read error, since a much larger clone is one nucleotide away. The V and J genes are TRBV13 and TRBJ1-1, with 9 bases aligning to TRBD1. J gave up 7 bases and V 6 bases, and 6 bases lay outside the gene matches. The CDR3 consists of 13 residues. Germline CDR1 reads PRHDT; CDR2 reads FYEKMQ (reference sequence). Here the CDR3 DNA reads TGTGCCAGCAGTCGACAGGGGGGATTTGAAGCTTTCTTT. Its translation: CASSRQGGFEAFF.

V gene TRBV2 combines with J gene TRBJ1-6; possibly TRBD1 for D (6 bases). V shed 2 bases and J shed 2 bases, with 13 bases lying between them. The CDR3 is 17 amino acids. Germline CDR1 and CDR2: SNHLY and FYNNEI. CDR3 sequence (DNA): TGTGCCAGCAGTGAAATCTCAGGGGACGCCTATAATTCACCCCTCCACTTT. Translated, it gives CASSEISGDAYNSPLHF.

V and J are TRBV4-1 and TRBJ2-1; D is unresolved. Germline V CDR1 and CDR2: MGHRA, YSYEKL. Trimming cost V 0 bases and J 4 bases, with 7 bases left between them. CDR3 length: 14 residues. The chain's CDR3 is CASSQDLVYNEQFF. Written as DNA, the CDR3 is TGCGCCAGCAGCCAAGATTTGGTGTACAATGAGCAGTTCTTC.

This clonotype was counted many times. This chain connects TRBV5-1 to TRBJ2-5; a weak D match, TRBD1 (6 bases). Germline-derived CDR1 and CDR2 are SGHRS and YFSETQ. The length of the CDR3 is 14 residues. Trimming shortened V by 0 bases and J by 0 bases, and 6 bases separated the two germline ends. CDR3 protein: CASSLGGHQETQYF. In DNA, the CDR3 is TGCGCCAGCAGCTTGGGGGGGCACCAAGAGACCCAGTACTTC.

The chain carries TRBV20-1 and TRBJ1-4; 8 nucleotides agree with TRBD1. The CDR3 extends over 14 amino acids. V was pared by 0 bases and J by 7 bases, with 4 bases of the junction left unmatched. Germline CDR1 and CDR2: DFQATT and SNEGSKA (reference sequence). CDR3: CSARENRGGEKLFF. In nucleotides, the CDR3 is TGCAGTGCTAGAGAGAACAGGGGGGGTGAAAAACTGTTTTTT.

The rearrangement joins TRBV9 to TRBJ1-2, with D perhaps TRBD1 (5 bases). V was cut by 4 bases and J by 2 bases, with 15 bases left in between. Germline CDR1 is SGDLS and CDR2 is YYNGEE. The CDR3 is 15 amino acids. Written as DNA, the CDR3 is TGTGCCAGCAGCCCGCCGGACGGGACGAACTATGGCTACACCTTC. Residues: CASSPPDGTNYGYTF.

This clonotype was observed at least ten times. V usage is TRBV6-1 and J usage is TRBJ2-1; D unclear. V lost 5 bases and J 3 bases, leaving 14 bases between the germline ends. The CDR3 covers 15 residues. Germline V gene data show CDR1 as MNHNS and CDR2 as SASEGT. The CDR3 DNA reads as TGTGCCAGCAGTCTCGGCAGGACCAACTACAATGAGCAGTTCTTC. This gives the protein CASSLGRTNYNEQFF.

This clonotype was counted many times. The chain uses TRBV11-3 and TRBJ2-5, with a tentative D call TRBD1 (5 bases). The V gene lost 1 base and the J gene lost 6 bases, with 12 bases spanning the gap. The CDR3 extends over 14 amino acids. CDR1 SGHNT and CDR2 YENEEA come from the germline V gene. CDR3 coding DNA: TGTGCCAGCAGCTTAGTGGCAGGGTCGAAGACCCAGTACTTC. Residues: CASSLVAGSKTQYF. Full variable domain (missing parts from reference TRBV11-3 and TRBJ2-5): EAGVVQSPRYKIIEKKQPVAFWCNPISGHNTLYWYLQNLGQGPELLIRYENEEAVDDSQLPKDRFSAERLKGVDSTLKIQPAELGDSAVYLCASSLVAGSKTQYFGPGTRLLVL.

In its sample, this clonotype was seen many times. The V call is TRBV2, the J call TRBJ1-2, with 10 bases aligning to TRBD1. The CDR3 covers 16 residues. Losses at the gene ends were 5 bases for V and 0 bases for J; bases not matched to a gene: 6. CDR1 is SNHLY and CDR2 is FYNNEI in the germline V gene. CDR3 nucleotide sequence: TGTGCCAGCAGTAGAAAAGGACAGGGGGCTAACTATGGCTACACCTTC. It codes for CASSRKGQGANYGYTF. Filled out from reference TRBV2 and TRBJ1-2, the complete variable domain reads EPEVTQTPSHQVTQMGQEVILRCVPISNHLYFYWYRQILGQKVEFLVSFYNNEISEKSEIFDDQFSVERPDGSNFTLKIRSTKLEDSAMYFCASSRKGQGANYGYTFGSGTRLTVV.